This TCR beta chain is from a study of response to subunit inactivated influenza vaccine. Study conclusions and caveats: That few new T cells are recruited by each seasonal influenza vaccination was the authors' suggestion.

A word on this clonotype: Its target is unknown.

Trimming took 5 bases from V and 6 from J; bases not matched to a gene: 10. The CDR3 has 15 residues. Germline V CDR1 and CDR2: MNHNS, SASEGT. TCRdb re-called the RT-PCR reads with MiXCR, one entry per CDR3 protein. The repertoire holds under 500,000 distinct CDR3 sequences, with around 9.9% as singletons. This receptor was obtained from a man over 45 who received an inactivated influenza vaccine. This chain joins TRBV6-1 and TRBJ1-1; 9 bases line up with TRBD1. Sequencing was performed on PBMCs from blood, taken about 40 days after vaccination. The DNA of the CDR3 is TGTGCCAGCAGTCGTACCGGGACAGGGAGTGCTGAAGCTTTCTTT. Residues: CASSRTGTGSAEAFF.